These 19 T cell receptor beta chains came from one sample sequenced in a study of breast tumors, draining lymph nodes, adjacent tissues. Samples came from axillary lymph nodes draining the breast cancer. Using its own MiXCR run on the multiplex PCR reads, TCRdb lists one record per CDR3 protein. This table has approximately 170,000 distinct CDR3 sequences, about 33% appearing once. What was sequenced was axillary lymph node tissue. The receptors shown here come from a female donor with breast cancer. Some clones in this sample may be carry-over from other donors' samples.

There are a few counts of this clonotype. The CDR3 loop reads CSAGGKTSGRADYYNEQFF. In DNA form, the CDR3 reads TGCAGTGCTGGGGGAAAGACTAGCGGGAGGGCCGACTACTACAATGAGCAGTTCTTC. The chain has TRBV20-1 and TRBJ2-1; the match to TRBD2 covers 14 bases. V shed 5 bases and J 3 bases; nucleotides not matched to a gene: 15. The length of the CDR3 is 19 residues. Per germline, CDR1 DFQATT and CDR2 SNEGSKA (reference sequence).

Points on this clonotype: A much larger clonotype is one base distant, so this may be a read error. This chain uses TRBV7-6 with TRBJ2-1; 11 bases align to TRBD2. This CDR3 contains 17 residues. Germline V CDR1 and CDR2: SGHVS, FNYEAQ. In DNA, the CDR3 is TGTGCCAGCAGCTCACCGACTAGCGGGATGGGTTACAATAAGCAGTTCTTC. Its protein is CASSSPTSGMGYNKQFF.

Details on this clonotype: This may stem from a read error, because a much larger clone lies one nucleotide away. The rearrangement links TRBV20-1 to TRBJ2-7, with D possibly TRBD2 on 5 matching bases. The V gene's germline CDR1 is DFQATT and CDR2 SNEGSKA (reference sequence). V was clipped by 2 bases and J by 9 bases, with 17 bases between them. This CDR3 contains 13 residues. The CDR3 sequence is CSARREGPGAQYF. In DNA, the CDR3 is TGCAGTGCTAGAAGAGAGGGTCCTGGAGCGCAGTACTTC.

The chain recombines TRBV19 with TRBJ1-2; 8 nucleotides line up with TRBD1. V lost 9 bases and J lost 5; bases outside the gene matches: 14. Per the germline V gene, CDR1 is LNHDA and CDR2 is SQIVND (reference sequence). The CDR3 spans 15 residues. Here the CDR3 DNA reads TGTGCCAGCCGGTGGAGGCCGGGACAGGCTTATGGCTACACCTTC. This gives the protein CASRWRPGQAYGYTF.

CDR3 nucleotides: TGTGCCAGTGGAGGGCGAGACAATGAGCAGTTCTTC. Translation gives CASGGRDNEQFF. This chain links TRBV19 with TRBJ2-1; weak D call: TRBD2 (6 bases). Germline CDR1 LNHDA, CDR2 SQIVND (reference sequence). The CDR3 has 12 amino acids. Trimming pared 8 bases from V and 5 bases from J, leaving 10 bases between.

This clonotype was counted at least ten times. A much larger clone lies one base from this, so it may be a read error. J is TRBJ2-3 and V is TRBV10-3; 7 positions agree with TRBD1. The CDR3 spans 14 residues. With V trimmed by 5 bases and J by 0 bases, 2 bases remained unmatched. The V gene's germline CDR1 is ENHRY and CDR2 SYGVKD. In nucleotides, the CDR3 is TGTGCCATCAGTTTACAGGGGAGCACAGATACGCAGTATTTT. It translates to CAISLQGSTDTQYF.

A note on this clonotype: A read error is possible here, since a much larger clone lies one base away. Given the absence of the conserved phenylalanine or tryptophan at the CDR3 end, a read error is likely. This rearrangement joins TRBV11-1 to TRBJ2-7; 9 bases are a match to TRBD1. J lost 3 bases, V lost 4 bases, and 7 bases had no gene match. The germline V gene encodes CDR1 SGHAT and CDR2 FQDESV (reference sequence). This CDR3 has 15 residues. The CDR3 loop reads CASSSPGTGLYEQYL. The CDR3 nucleotides read TGTGCCAGCAGCTCGCCTGGGACAGGGCTCTACGAGCAGTACCTC.

This clonotype was found a few times. This may be a read error: a much more frequent sequence differs by one nucleotide. V gene TRBV11-3 combines with J gene TRBJ2-7, with D maybe TRBD1 (6 bases). The CDR3 length is 17 residues. Germline CDR1 and CDR2: SGHNT and YENEEA. CDR3 protein: CAGSLDPWQGLSYEQYF. The CDR3 DNA reads TGTGCCGGCAGCTTAGATCCCTGGCAGGGGCTCTCCTACGAGCAGTACTTC.

This clonotype was seen at least ten times. This chain links TRBV18 with TRBJ2-5; D unresolved. Looked up from germline, CDR1 is KGHSH and CDR2 is LQKENI. The CDR3 is made up of 14 amino acids. V lost 4 bases and J 5 bases, leaving 14 bases between the germline ends. CDR3: CASSQQRNGETQYF. CDR3 in DNA: TGTGCCAGCTCACAGCAGCGAAATGGGGAGACCCAGTACTTC.

Turning to this clonotype: A read error may be the cause here, since a much bigger clone is one base away. The rearrangement joins TRBV5-5 to TRBJ2-1, with D possibly matching TRBD1 (6 bases). Deletions cut 0 bases from V and 1 base from J, with 8 bases between. The CDR3 spans 15 residues. Germline CDR1 reads SGHKS; CDR2 reads YYEKEE (reference sequence). The CDR3 DNA reads as TGTGCCAGCAGCTTGGTGGGGACATCCTACAATGAGCAGTTCTTC. Amino acid sequence: CASSLVGTSYNEQFF.

This clonotype was seen at least ten times. This CDR3 reads CASSERTSGRAEQFF. CDR3 sequence (DNA): TGTGCCAGCAGTGAAAGGACTAGCGGGAGGGCTGAGCAGTTCTTC. The chain links TRBV2 to TRBJ2-1; the match to TRBD2 covers 15 bases. The CDR3 has 15 amino acids. Unmatched junction bases numbered 2, after V lost 2 bases and J lost 9 bases. CDR1 and CDR2 (germline): SNHLY, FYNNEI.

This clonotype was seen ten or more times. The rearrangement uses TRBV11-3 and TRBJ2-2; D remains unclear. The V gene's germline CDR1 is SGHNT and CDR2 YENEEA. The CDR3 loop spans 15 amino acids. Trimming took 5 bases from V and 0 from J, leaving 10 bases between them. CDR3 residues: CASSQGRPNTGELFF. The CDR3 DNA is TGTGCCAGCAGCCAAGGACGGCCGAACACCGGGGAGCTGTTTTTT.

This chain links TRBV11-1 with TRBJ2-2, with 11 bases fitting TRBD2. In germline, CDR1 is SGHAT, CDR2 FQDESV (reference sequence). V was clipped by 6 bases and J by 8 bases; unmatched bases: 17. The CDR3 spans 18 residues. DNA of the CDR3: TGTGCCAGCAGTCTTTTAACTAGCGGGGGCCCGAACATAGGGGAGCTGTTTTTT. It encodes CASSLLTSGGPNIGELFF.

This clonotype has ten or more counts. The gene calls are TRBV5-6 and TRBJ2-7; the D gene is possibly TRBD2 (6 bases). Per germline, CDR1 SGHDT and CDR2 YYEEEE. V was clipped by 5 bases and J by 1 base, with 10 bases between them. CDR3 length equals 13 residues. Written as DNA, the CDR3 is TGTGCCAGCAGTGGGACTTTTTCCTACGAGCAGTACTTC. Protein product: CASSGTFSYEQYF. The full variable domain, its missing parts supplied by reference TRBV5-6 and TRBJ2-7, is DAGVTQSPTHLIKTRGQQVTLRCSPKSGHDTVSWYQQALGQGPQFIFQYYEEEERQRGNFPDRFSGHQFPNYSSELNVNALLLGDSALYLCASSGTFSYEQYFGPGTRLTVT.

This clonotype was seen ten or more times. Just one base apart from a much larger clone, this may be a read error. The rearrangement links TRBV7-9 to TRBJ1-6, with TRBD1 matching 9 bases. Germline V CDR1 and CDR2: SEHNR, FQNEAQ (reference sequence). CDR3 length: 14 residues. The CDR3 region has the DNA TGTGCCAGCACCGTGGGACAGGGTGGTTCACCCCCCCACTTT. Residues: CASTVGQGGSPPHF. Combining the CDR3 with reference TRBV7-9 and TRBJ1-6 gives the whole variable domain DTGVSQNPRHKITKRGQNVTFRCDPISEHNRLYWYRQTLGQGPEFLTYFQNEAQLEKSRLLSDRFSAERPKGSFSTLEIQRTEQGDSAMYLCASTVGQGGSPPHFGNGTRLTVT.

This clonotype was seen ten or more times. The J gene is TRBJ2-2, the V gene TRBV6-1, with D possibly matching TRBD2 (6 bases). This CDR3 contains 15 residues. CDR1 is MNHNS, CDR2 SASEGT, per germline. Trimming shortened V by 7 bases and J by 0 bases, and 12 bases separated the two germline ends. The CDR3 loop is CASTRDWSNTGELFF. CDR3 nucleotide sequence: TGTGCCAGCACCCGGGACTGGTCGAACACCGGGGAGCTGTTTTTT.

Details on this clonotype: One base away lies a much larger clone, so this may be a sequencing read error. J is TRBJ2-5 and V is TRBV5-8; 7 positions match TRBD2. This CDR3 is built from 14 residues. Looked up from germline, CDR1 is SGHTS and CDR2 is YDEGEE. With 5 bases clipped from V and 1 base from J, the junction kept 5 bases outside the gene matches. CDR3 protein: CASRVGRAQETQYF. The CDR3 DNA reads as TGTGCCAGCAGGGTGGGGAGGGCCCAAGAGACCCAGTACTTC.

About this clonotype itself: One end of the junction fails to match germline, which may point to a read error. V is TRBV5-1 and J is TRBJ2-1, with a tentative D call TRBD2 (6 bases). The CDR3 contains 16 residues. The germline V gene has CDR1 SGHRS and CDR2 YFSETQ. The CDR3 DNA follows: TGTGCCAGCAGCTCAGTCGGAGGGAGGTTCCACAATGAGCAGTTCTTC. It translates to CASSSVGGRFHNEQFF.

V and J are TRBV18 and TRBJ1-1; no clear D gene. From germline, CDR1 is KGHSH and CDR2 LQKENI. This CDR3 region has 13 residues. V was clipped by 2 bases and J by 5 bases, with 9 bases between them. This CDR3 reads CASSPSMGTEAFF. The CDR3 DNA sequence: TGTGCCAGCTCACCATCGATGGGGACTGAAGCTTTCTTT.